What follows are 19 T cell receptor beta chains derived from one specimen sequenced in a study of T-cell reconstitution after alpha-beta-depleted transplantation in children. Unique molecular identifiers were used to barcode this TCRbeta library. TCRdb ran MiXCR on the PCR reads and lists one entry per CDR3 protein. The repertoire has approximately 630,000 distinct CDR3 sequences, 10% to 15% of them found once; the top ten carry around 0.76%. Material: PBMCs, obtained before TCRalphabeta/CD19-depleted stem cell transplant. The receptors were sampled from a girl aged 2 to 10 with congenital amegakaryocytic thrombocytopenia, due to receive a stem cell transplant.

The table lists this clonotype with a few counts. The V gene is TRBV5-4, the J gene TRBJ2-1; TRBD2 matches at 11 bases. This CDR3 comprises 17 residues. The J segment lost 6 bases and the V segment lost 4 bases, leaving 12 bases of the junction unmatched. The germline CDR1 and CDR2 sequences are SGHNT and YYREEE (reference sequence). This CDR3 reads CASSALAGELMGNEQFF. CDR3 nucleotides: TGTGCCAGCAGCGCACTAGCGGGAGAATTGATGGGCAATGAGCAGTTCTTC. The variable domain in full, with the rest retrieved from reference TRBV5-4 and TRBJ2-1, is ETGVTQSPTHLIKTRGQQVTLRCSSQSGHNTVSWYQQALGQGPQFIFQYYREEENGRGNFPPRFSGLQFPNYSSELNVNALELDDSALYLCASSALAGELMGNEQFFGPGTRLTVL.

The J gene is TRBJ2-1, the V gene TRBV10-2, with D possibly matching TRBD2 (6 bases). There are 11 residues in the CDR3. Trimming removed 8 bases at V and 7 bases at J, with 9 bases between. From germline, CDR1 is WSHSY and CDR2 SAAADI. The CDR3 protein is CASEEGNEQFF. CDR3 DNA: TGCGCCAGCGAGGAGGGGAATGAGCAGTTCTTC.

V and J are TRBV30 and TRBJ1-5; D is unclear. Germline V gives CDR1 GTSNPN, CDR2 SVGIG (reference sequence). The CDR3 is 14 amino acids. V was pared by 3 bases and J by 3 bases, with 12 bases between. The CDR3 nucleotides read TGTGCCTGGAGCGGTGGACGCATCAATCAGCCCCAGCATTTT. This gives the protein CAWSGGRINQPQHF.

This clonotype was counted at least ten times. J is TRBJ2-5 and V is TRBV9; the D gene is possibly TRBD2 (6 bases). The ends were cut back, 0 bases at V and 1 base at J, with 10 bases in the middle. The CDR3 sequence is 15 residues long. Germline V gene data show CDR1 as SGDLS and CDR2 as YYNGEE. In nucleotides, the CDR3 is TGTGCCAGCAGCGTAGGAGGGGACTCCCAAGAGACCCAGTACTTC. This sequence encodes CASSVGGDSQETQYF.

The chain has TRBV20-1 and TRBJ2-1; a possible D gene is TRBD2 (5 bases). Trimming took 1 base from V and 0 from J, leaving 10 bases between them. From germline, CDR1 is DFQATT and CDR2 SNEGSKA (reference sequence). This CDR3 comprises 15 residues. The CDR3 reads CSARGGYSSYNEQFF. CDR3 bases: TGCAGTGCTAGAGGAGGGTATAGCTCCTACAATGAGCAGTTCTTC.

The V gene is TRBV5-1, the J gene TRBJ2-7; the match to TRBD1 covers 7 bases. This CDR3 comprises 14 residues. After removal of 4 bases from V and 3 bases from J, the junction contained 7 bases not matched to a gene. Looked up from germline, CDR1 is SGHRS and CDR2 is YFSETQ. The CDR3 spells CASSRTGLFYEQYF. CDR3 nucleotides: TGCGCCAGCAGCAGGACAGGTCTCTTCTACGAGCAGTACTTC.

In this sample, this clonotype turned up many times. The chain is built from TRBV2 and TRBJ2-3; 8 nucleotides line up with TRBD1. The CDR3 is made up of 13 amino acids. Per germline, CDR1 SNHLY and CDR2 FYNNEI. The J segment lost 7 bases and the V segment lost 1 base, leaving 1 base of the junction unmatched. CDR3 region: CASSEGTGYTQYF. In DNA, the CDR3 is TGTGCCAGCAGTGAAGGGACAGGGTATACGCAGTATTTT.

The table lists this clonotype with a few counts. The J gene is TRBJ1-1, the V gene TRBV6-5; tentative D call: TRBD1 (5 bases). This CDR3 has 17 residues. Deletions cut 0 bases from V and 0 bases from J, with 14 bases between. Germline loops: CDR1 MNHEY, CDR2 SVGAGI. CDR3 DNA sequence: TGTGCCAGCAGTTACTCTGGGCAGGGCCTCATGAACACTGAAGCTTTCTTT. It specifies CASSYSGQGLMNTEAFF.

The table lists this clonotype with a few counts. The J gene is TRBJ1-2, the V gene TRBV12-3 or TRBV12-4; 7 bases agree with TRBD1. CDR3 length equals 19 residues. J gave up 1 base and V 3 bases, and 17 bases lay outside the gene matches. The CDR3 DNA is TGTGCCAGCAGTTTTCTCATGGGCCGGGACAGAAGTTTTAACTATGGCTACACCTTC. It specifies CASSFLMGRDRSFNYGYTF.

In this sample, this clonotype turned up many times. The CDR3 here is CATSRDSRFDEKLFF. The CDR3 nucleotides are TGTGCCACCAGCAGAGATTCCCGGTTCGATGAAAAACTGTTTTTT. J is TRBJ1-4 and V is TRBV15; no definite D call. This CDR3 is 15 amino acids long. Trimming took 0 bases from V and 6 from J, leaving 11 bases between them. Germline CDR1 and CDR2: LNHNV and YYDKDF (reference sequence).

As regards this clonotype: Relative to the germline gene, one junction end is altered; a read error may explain this. The chain carries TRBV3-1 and TRBJ2-1, with D uncertain. Germline values: CDR1 LGHDT, CDR2 YNNKEL (reference sequence). The CDR3 consists of 17 residues. CDR3 bases: TGTGCCCGCAGCCAAGAAAGTCAGAGCGTTTCCTACAATGAGCAGTTCTTC. As protein: CARSQESQSVSYNEQFF.

This clonotype has more than one count but fewer than ten. The chain couples TRBV7-6 to TRBJ2-7, with 7 bases lining up with TRBD1. The CDR3 spans 15 residues. The trim removed 2 bases at V and 2 bases at J, leaving 6 bases unmatched. Looked up from germline, CDR1 is SGHVS and CDR2 is FNYEAQ. In nucleotides, the CDR3 is TGTGCCAGCAGCTTAACATTGGACAGGACCTACGAGCAGTACTTC. This encodes CASSLTLDRTYEQYF.

This clonotype appeared a few times. The chain recombines TRBV20-1 with TRBJ2-7, with D possibly being TRBD2 (6 bases). Germline V lookup: CDR1 DFQATT, CDR2 SNEGSKA (reference sequence). This CDR3 spans 15 amino acids. The ends were cut back, 0 bases at V and 2 bases at J, with 14 bases in the middle. The CDR3 coding sequence is TGCAGTGCTAGAGAGACATCCGGGACTGCCTACGAGCAGTACTTC. Its protein product is CSARETSGTAYEQYF.

This clonotype has a handful of counts. The chain links TRBV29-1 to TRBJ2-1; 7 bases are shared with TRBD2. The CDR3 has 16 residues. After removal of 6 bases from V and 1 base from J, the junction contained 12 bases not matched to a gene. The germline V gene has CDR1 SQVTM and CDR2 ANQGSEA. The CDR3: CSVPTLAASSYNEQFF. The CDR3 DNA follows: TGCAGCGTGCCTACCCTAGCGGCTTCATCCTACAATGAGCAGTTCTTC.

This clonotype was picked up a small number of times. The chain is built from TRBV12-3 or TRBV12-4 and TRBJ2-7; D gene uncertain. Trimming took off 3 bases at V and 6 bases at J, with 15 bases between the two ends. The CDR3 sequence is 14 residues long. The chain's CDR3 is CASSLAPRVGEQYF. In DNA, the CDR3 is TGTGCCAGCAGTTTGGCCCCCCGGGTTGGCGAGCAGTACTTC.

This clonotype is a singleton in its sample. The chain is built from TRBV5-1 and TRBJ2-6; D unresolved. Germline V lookup: CDR1 SGHRS, CDR2 YFSETQ. With 4 bases removed from V and 0 bases from J, the gap between germline ends came to 8 bases. This CDR3 comprises 15 residues. CDR3: CASSVLLSGANVLTF. Here the CDR3 DNA reads TGCGCCAGCAGCGTTCTCCTCTCTGGGGCCAACGTCCTGACTTTC.

CDR3 region: CASSGGQSNSPLHF. In DNA form, the CDR3 reads TGTGCCAGCAGTGGGGGACAGTCAAATTCACCCCTCCACTTT. The rearrangement links TRBV25-1 to TRBJ1-6, with TRBD1 matching over 7 bases. CDR3 size: 14 residues. The germline gives CDR1 MGHDK, CDR2 SYGVNS. V dropped 4 bases and J dropped 7; count of bases not matched to a gene: 4.

The DNA for the CDR3 is TGTGCCAGCAGTGAAGGTCGGACAGGGGTTAGCAATCAGCCCCAGCATTTT. Translating it yields CASSEGRTGVSNQPQHF. The J gene is TRBJ1-5, the V gene TRBV6-1; 9 bases are a match to TRBD1. Trimming removed 1 base from V and 0 bases from J; junction bases left unmatched: 4. Germline V gene data show CDR1 as MNHNS and CDR2 as SASEGT. The CDR3 sequence is 17 residues long.

In its sample, this clonotype was seen many times. The chain has TRBV12-3 or TRBV12-4 and TRBJ2-7, with D uncertain. There are 13 residues in the CDR3. Trimming shortened V by 6 bases and J by 2 bases, and 11 bases separated the two germline ends. This CDR3 is CASRPGSAYEQYF. The CDR3 nucleotides are TGTGCCAGCAGGCCTGGTTCCGCCTACGAGCAGTACTTC.